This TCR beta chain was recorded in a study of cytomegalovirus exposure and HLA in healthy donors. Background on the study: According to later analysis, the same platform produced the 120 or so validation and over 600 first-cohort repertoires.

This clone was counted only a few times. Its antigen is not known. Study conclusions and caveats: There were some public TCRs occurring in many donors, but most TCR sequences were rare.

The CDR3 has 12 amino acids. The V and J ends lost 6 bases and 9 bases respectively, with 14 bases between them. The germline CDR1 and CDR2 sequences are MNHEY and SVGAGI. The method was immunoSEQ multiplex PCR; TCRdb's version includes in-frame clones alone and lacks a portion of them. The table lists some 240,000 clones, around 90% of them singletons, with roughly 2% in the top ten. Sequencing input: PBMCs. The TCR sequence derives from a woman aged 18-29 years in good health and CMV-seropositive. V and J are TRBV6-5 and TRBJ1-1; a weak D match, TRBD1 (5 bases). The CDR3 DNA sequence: TGTGCCAGCAGCTTACGGGCAGGGAAAGCTTTCTTT. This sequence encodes CASSLRAGKAFF.